This T cell receptor beta chain was recovered during a study of beta chain features in type 1 diabetes. Study-wide findings and caveats: Researchers reported that naive, central memory and Treg TCRB repertoires appeared more similar in patients than in healthy donors.

Reverse transcribing all isolated RNA meant expressed TCRB transcripts were sequenced. Data came from immunoSEQ multiplex PCR; TCRdb stores just in-frame clones and leaves some out. The data show 200,000 to 250,000 clones, over 9.5% seen once. Heparinised blood was drawn once per donor, averaging roughly 120 mL. In its sample, this clone was seen a few times. Its antigen is currently unknown. CDR1 is SGHNT and CDR2 is YYREEE in the germline V gene (reference sequence). The CDR3 is 14 residues long. V gave up 5 bases and J gave up 10 bases, with 21 bases separating them. What was sequenced was naive CD4+ T cells from blood. This chain connects TRBV5-4 to TRBJ1-2, with D possibly TRBD1 on 5 matching bases. The source of this sequence is a woman younger than 35 in good health. The DNA of the CDR3 is TGTGCCAGCAGTCCCCTCCGATCCCAGGGTGTCTACACCTTC. Protein product: CASSPLRSQGVYTF.